This is a list of T cell receptor beta chains from one sample in a study of blood T cell repertoires in COVID-19. Sequencing used immunoSEQ multiplex PCR; TCRdb keeps in-frame clones, though not all of them. The data hold about 270,000 clones, with roughly 86% observed a single time. Sequenced input: peripheral blood. The source of these receptors is a man aged 40-55 years who had recovered from COVID-19. CDR3s include the opening cysteine and the closing phenylalanine or tryptophan. D genes are given only for firm matches.

D: -
V: TRBV6-2/TRBV6-3
J: TRBJ1-6
CDR3: CASTPFRGFLLYNSPLHF

D: TRBD1
V: TRBV5-1
J: TRBJ2-7
CDR3: CASSPFPQGAISYEQYF

D: -
V: TRBV10-1
J: TRBJ2-5
CDR3: CASGAVRVETQYF

D: -
V: TRBV19
J: TRBJ2-2
CDR3: CASSIVRVGELFF

D: -
V: TRBV4-1
J: TRBJ1-6
CDR3: CASSPRDTEAPLHF

D: TRBD1
V: TRBV5-6
J: TRBJ2-7
CDR3: CASSFLGQGSYEQYF

D: TRBD2
V: TRBV9
J: TRBJ2-7
CDR3: CASSARTSGRWYEQYF

D: -
V: TRBV27
J: TRBJ1-3
CDR3: CASSSGSGNTIYF

D: TRBD2
V: TRBV6-5
J: TRBJ2-5
CDR3: CASSYSNLAGWSYF

D: -
V: TRBV10-3
J: TRBJ1-5
CDR3: CAISEAGNQPQHF

D: TRBD1
V: TRBV25-1
J: TRBJ1-2
CDR3: CASSEFGQGGYTF

D: TRBD2
V: TRBV11-1
J: TRBJ2-5
CDR3: CASSLSGRGQETQYF

D: -
V: TRBV6-5
J: TRBJ2-2
CDR3: CASSFTLAANTGELFF

D: TRBD1
V: TRBV3-1/TRBV3-2
J: TRBJ1-3
CDR3: CASSPTDRVAGNTIYF

D: -
V: TRBV7-2
J: TRBJ1-5
CDR3: CASSPDTGSGQPQHF

D: -
V: TRBV3-1/TRBV3-2
J: TRBJ2-1
CDR3: CASSQGPYNEQFF

D: -
V: TRBV5-1
J: TRBJ2-3
CDR3: CASSPRTDTDTQYF

D: -
V: TRBV7-9
J: TRBJ1-5
CDR3: CASSYNQPQHF

D: TRBD1
V: TRBV4-3
J: TRBJ2-7
CDR3: CASSRSQGAGEQYF

D: TRBD2
V: TRBV7-9
J: TRBJ2-3
CDR3: CASSPSGSGTDTQYF

D: -
V: TRBV5-1
J: TRBJ1-1
CDR3: CASSLQPSRGETEAFF

D: -
V: TRBV7-9
J: TRBJ2-1
CDR3: CASSSWGDNEQFF

D: TRBD2
V: TRBV29-1
J: TRBJ2-3
CDR3: CSVRPGLHTDTQYF

D: -
V: TRBV29-1
J: TRBJ2-2
CDR3: CSGHDGFGTGELFF

D: TRBD1
V: TRBV5-8
J: TRBJ1-5
CDR3: CASSRTGVNQPQHF

D: TRBD1
V: TRBV10-3
J: TRBJ1-3
CDR3: CAISEPQMGDRGNTIYF

D: -
V: TRBV7-2
J: TRBJ2-7
CDR3: CASSLVAGPTYEQYF

D: TRBD2
V: TRBV7-2
J: TRBJ2-7
CDR3: CASSFLAGGPYEQYF

D: TRBD1
V: TRBV11-2
J: TRBJ1-1
CDR3: CASSLRTGLRTEAFF

D: TRBD2
V: TRBV19
J: TRBJ2-1
CDR3: CASSPHTASGGTNEQFF

D: TRBD2
V: TRBV10-3
J: TRBJ2-7
CDR3: CAINLRAGDEQYF

D: -
V: TRBV7-9
J: TRBJ2-7
CDR3: CASSPTPAVFYEQYF

D: TRBD1
V: TRBV30
J: TRBJ1-6
CDR3: CAWRGQQGSLDSPLHF

D: TRBD1
V: TRBV7-2
J: TRBJ1-2
CDR3: CASSSPQGAVYGYTF

D: -
V: TRBV19
J: TRBJ1-2
CDR3: CASSSTQGQGGYTF

D: TRBD1
V: TRBV27
J: TRBJ2-1
CDR3: CASSSGGAYNEQFF

D: -
V: TRBV29-1
J: TRBJ2-7
CDR3: CSVRGAGDEQYF

D: TRBD1
V: TRBV7-2
J: TRBJ2-5
CDR3: CASSPGGDRVRETQYF

D: -
V: TRBV4-1
J: TRBJ2-1
CDR3: CASSQEHIPNNEQFF

D: TRBD2
V: TRBV30
J: TRBJ2-3
CDR3: CAWSVPAGFTDTQYF

D: -
V: TRBV14
J: TRBJ1-2
CDR3: CASSQGGGSYGYTF

D: -
V: TRBV12-3/TRBV12-4
J: TRBJ2-2
CDR3: CASIPPPTGELFF

D: -
V: TRBV7-9
J: TRBJ2-7
CDR3: CASSLASGTYEQYF

D: TRBD1
V: TRBV5-5
J: TRBJ2-2
CDR3: CASSLATGQGPGELFF

D: TRBD2
V: TRBV7-2
J: TRBJ2-7
CDR3: CASSLRLAGVSYEQYF

D: -
V: TRBV7-2
J: TRBJ1-6
CDR3: CASSLVRSPLHF

D: TRBD1
V: TRBV20-1
J: TRBJ1-2
CDR3: CSASWTGADGYTF

D: -
V: TRBV19
J: TRBJ1-2
CDR3: CASSIDLAQNYGYTF

D: -
V: TRBV19
J: TRBJ1-5
CDR3: CASSKTVGQPQHF

D: -
V: TRBV19
J: TRBJ2-3
CDR3: CASSVQTGDTQYF

D: TRBD1
V: TRBV7-8
J: TRBJ1-5
CDR3: CASSWGQIGSDQPQHF

D: TRBD1
V: TRBV7-6
J: TRBJ1-3
CDR3: CASSLNRGHGNTIYF

D: TRBD2
V: TRBV9
J: TRBJ2-7
CDR3: CASRGAAGGRERPYEQYF

D: -
V: TRBV29-1
J: TRBJ2-3
CDR3: CSVTGTRVPNTDTQYF

D: TRBD1
V: TRBV6-4
J: TRBJ2-7
CDR3: CASTRQGASEQYF

D: -
V: TRBV9
J: TRBJ1-2
CDR3: CASSVDVGDYGYTF

D: -
V: TRBV5-1
J: TRBJ2-3
CDR3: CASSPRGVTSSRYTDTQYF

D: -
V: TRBV5-6
J: TRBJ2-3
CDR3: CASSPVMRSTDTQYF

D: -
V: TRBV7-9
J: TRBJ2-1
CDR3: CASTPGHYYNEQFF

D: TRBD1
V: TRBV27
J: TRBJ1-2
CDR3: CASSQKQGWVYGYTF